A single TCR beta chain is shown here with its context. Data came from immunoSEQ multiplex PCR; TCRdb stores just in-frame clones and leaves some out. The sample includes almost 90,000 clones, approximately 94% of them seen just once. The data stem from a study of technical replicates of blood from several donors. V gave up 5 bases and J gave up 0 bases; unmatched junction bases: 6. This CDR3 contains 15 residues. CDR1 and CDR2 (germline): LNHDA, SQIVND (reference sequence). The TCR comes from a human donor in good health. The chain couples TRBV19 to TRBJ1-1; TRBD1 aligns across 7 bases. The sequencing sample was made of T cells isolated from PBMCs. Written as DNA, the CDR3 is TGTGCCAGTAGTGAATTTAGGGGGCTGAACACTGAAGCTTTCTTT. This gives the protein CASSEFRGLNTEAFF. Filled out from reference TRBV19 and TRBJ1-1, the complete variable domain reads DGGITQSPKYLFRKEGQNVTLSCEQNLNHDAMYWYRQDPGQGLRLIYYSQIVNDFQKGDIAEGYSVSREKKESFPLTVTSAQKNPTAFYLCASSEFRGLNTEAFFGQGTRLTVV.